This record covers a single T cell receptor beta chain. As yet, its antigen is unknown. This entry belongs to a study of T cells in Graves' hyperthyroidism and ophthalmopathy. Study-level points and caveats: Among clonotypes expanded in thyroid above 0.001, most were also found in blood. Onset of ophthalmopathy came a median roughly 6.5 months after the model predicted it.

Amplification targeted TCR beta CDR3 regions from RNA transcripts. HTBI primers were used for first-round RT-PCR of the TCR CDR3. Each CDR3 protein gets one entry after TCRdb re-called the multiplex PCR reads with MiXCR. Of some 350,000 distinct CDR3 sequences listed, roughly 13% are singletons. At least 3 on the Clinical Activity Score was recorded for ophthalmopathy patients, who also had NOSPECS grade at least 4 and duration under 3 months. Clinical symptoms, serum thyroxine and TRAb, thyroid ultrasound and orbital computed tomography together formed the diagnostic basis. Germline V gene data show CDR1 as SNHLY and CDR2 as FYNNEI. V lost 9 bases to trimming and J lost 0 bases, with 18 bases between them. CDR3 size: 17 residues.

Sequenced material: blood. This TCR was recovered from a woman aged 35 to 49 with Graves' ophthalmopathy. This chain connects TRBV2 to TRBJ2-6; D gene unclear. CDR3 in amino acids: CARRLLRLGSGANVLTF. Here the CDR3 DNA reads TGTGCCAGAAGGCTTCTCAGACTGGGCTCTGGGGCCAACGTCCTGACTTTC.